A selection of T cell receptor beta chains follows, all from one sample in a study of blood T cell repertoires in COVID-19. TCRdb keeps only in-frame clones here, not all; method: immunoSEQ multiplex PCR. This sample has 300,000 to 400,000 clones; 90% occur once, and the top ten carry approximately 4.1%. Sequencing was carried out using PBMCs or T cells enriched from blood (not recorded which). The origin of the receptors is a woman between 25 and 40 years old who had been exposed to COVID-19. The CDR3 runs from the conserved cysteine through the conserved F or W. A D gene is named only where the DNA matches it firmly. Clone size is stated in some rows and not others, as once, few, many or a class when expanded.

CDR3 length,J gene,clone size,V gene,D gene,CDR3 DNA,CDR3 protein
18,TRBJ2-2,NA,TRBV9,NA,TGTGCCAGCAGCGTAGCGGGGTGGCGGGGATCCGACACCGGGGAGCTGTTTTTT,CASSVAGWRGSDTGELFF
13,TRBJ1-2,NA,TRBV25-1,TRBD1,TGTGCCAGCAGTGAACGGGACAGGGATGGCTACACCTTC,CASSERDRDGYTF
18,TRBJ2-1,NA,TRBV9,NA,TGTGCCAGCAGCGTAGGGGGCGAACGAACGGCTTTGTTTGGGGAGCAGTTCTTC,CASSVGGERTALFGEQFF
16,TRBJ1-1,NA,TRBV9,TRBD1,TGTGCCAGCAGCGTAGCCGGGACAGTCATGAACACTGAAGCTTTCTTT,CASSVAGTVMNTEAFF
15,TRBJ2-2,NA,TRBV4-2,TRBD2,TGTGCCAGCAGCCAAGGCGCGGGGGGCACCGGGGAGCTGTTTTTT,CASSQGAGGTGELFF
17,TRBJ1-5,NA,TRBV3-1/TRBV3-2,TRBD1,TGTGCCAGCAGCCAAGCGGGAACCGGGACAGGCAATCAGCCCCAGCATTTT,CASSQAGTGTGNQPQHF
17,TRBJ1-6,NA,TRBV19,NA,TGTGCCAGTAGCCTCCGGGACACAAGACCATATAATTCACCCCTCCACTTT,CASSLRDTRPYNSPLHF
14,TRBJ1-1,once,TRBV6-5,TRBD1,TGTGCCAGCAGCGGACAGGGAACGGCCACTGAAGCTTTCTTT,CASSGQGTATEAFF
11,TRBJ2-2,once,TRBV2,NA,TGTGCCAGCAGTGGAGCCGGGGAGCTGTTTTTT,CASSGAGELFF
16,TRBJ1-4,few,TRBV3-1/TRBV3-2,NA,TGTGCCAGCAGCCAAGAGTTCGGACATAGTAATGAAAAACTGTTTTTT,CASSQEFGHSNEKLFF
15,TRBJ1-6,NA,TRBV5-5,NA,TGTGCCAGCAGCTTAGCGGCACCGAATAATTCACCCCTCCACTTT,CASSLAAPNNSPLHF
14,TRBJ1-2,NA,TRBV30,TRBD1,TGTGCCTGGGGCCGACAGGGGTGGACTGACGGCTACACCTTC,CAWGRQGWTDGYTF
14,TRBJ2-1,NA,TRBV5-1,NA,TGCGCCAGCAGCACGGGACAACCGATCAATGAGCAGTTCTTC,CASSTGQPINEQFF
13,TRBJ1-2,few,TRBV12-3/TRBV12-4,TRBD1,TGTGCCAGCAGTTTAGGACAGGGTTATGGCTACACCTTC,CASSLGQGYGYTF
12,TRBJ2-2,NA,TRBV5-1,NA,TGCGCCAGCAGCTTCGTCTCGGGGGAGCTGTTTTTT,CASSFVSGELFF
17,TRBJ1-2,NA,TRBV7-9,TRBD1,TGTGCCAGCAGGCAAGCCTTAAAGGGGGCCGCTAACTATGGCTACACCTTC,CASRQALKGAANYGYTF
18,TRBJ1-4,few,TRBV27,TRBD1,TGTGCCAGCAGTTTAACCGGCGAAGGGGGCACCTCCGAGGAGGGACTGTTTTTT,CASSLTGEGGTSEEGLFF
16,TRBJ2-3,NA,TRBV7-9,TRBD1,TGTGCCAGCAGCTTAGGGCTGGACAGGGGGAGGGATACGCAGTATTTT,CASSLGLDRGRDTQYF
18,TRBJ2-3,once,TRBV11-2,TRBD1,TGTGCCAGCAGCTTAGATGGGGGGACAGGGAGCAATCGGGATACGCAGTATTTT,CASSLDGGTGSNRDTQYF
18,TRBJ1-2,NA,TRBV4-1,TRBD1,TGCGCCAGCAGCCAAGTCGATAGTGGGACAGGGCCAAACTATGGCTACACCTTC,CASSQVDSGTGPNYGYTF
12,TRBJ2-7,few,TRBV3-1/TRBV3-2,NA,TGTGCCAGCAGCCAACAGTCCTACGAGCAGTACTTC,CASSQQSYEQYF
13,TRBJ1-3,NA,TRBV6-5,NA,TGTGCCAGCAGCTCGTACGAGGGAAACACCATATATTTT,CASSSYEGNTIYF
14,TRBJ1-2,NA,TRBV27,NA,TGTGCCAGCAGTTCGGGGGGGGCGAGGTATGGCTACACCTTC,CASSSGGARYGYTF
12,TRBJ2-1,NA,TRBV21-1,NA,TGTGCCACCCCTGGGGGAGGCAGTGAGCAGTTCTTC,CATPGGGSEQFF
15,TRBJ1-1,few,TRBV24-1,NA,TGTGCCACCAGTGGGGGGAGGGGACGGGGAACTGAAGCTTTCTTT,CATSGGRGRGTEAFF
15,TRBJ2-7,NA,TRBV7-6,NA,TGTGCCAGCAGCTTAGTGGAGGGGAGCTCCTACGAGCAGTACTTC,CASSLVEGSSYEQYF
17,TRBJ1-2,NA,TRBV11-2,TRBD1,TGTGCCAGCAGCTTAGAGGTGGGACAGGGGGTAAACTATGGCTACACCTTC,CASSLEVGQGVNYGYTF
15,TRBJ2-5,NA,TRBV30,TRBD2,TGTGCCTGGACCCAGGGACTAGCGGCTCAAGAGACCCAGTACTTC,CAWTQGLAAQETQYF
16,TRBJ1-3,NA,TRBV30,TRBD1,TGTGCCTGGAGGGCAGGGGGCTACTTCTCTGGAAACACCATATATTTT,CAWRAGGYFSGNTIYF